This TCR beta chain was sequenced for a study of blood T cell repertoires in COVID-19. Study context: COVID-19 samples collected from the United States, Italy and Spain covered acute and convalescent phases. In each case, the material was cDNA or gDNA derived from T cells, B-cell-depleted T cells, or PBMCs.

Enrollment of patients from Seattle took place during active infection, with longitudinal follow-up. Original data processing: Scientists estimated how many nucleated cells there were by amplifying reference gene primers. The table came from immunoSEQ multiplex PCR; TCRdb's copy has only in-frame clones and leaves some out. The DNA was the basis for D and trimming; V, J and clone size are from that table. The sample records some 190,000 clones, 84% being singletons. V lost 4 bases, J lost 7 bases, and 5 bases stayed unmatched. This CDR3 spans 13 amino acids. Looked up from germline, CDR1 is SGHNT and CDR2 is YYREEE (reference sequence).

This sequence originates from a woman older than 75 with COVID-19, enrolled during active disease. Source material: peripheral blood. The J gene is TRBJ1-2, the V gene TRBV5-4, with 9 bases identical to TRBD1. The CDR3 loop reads CASSPPTGGGYTF. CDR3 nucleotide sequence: TGTGCCAGCAGCCCCCCGACAGGGGGTGGCTACACCTTC.